Presented here are 3 T cell receptor beta chains from one specimen sequenced in a study of regulatory T cells in long-lasting Graves disease (dated by TCRdb to the early 2020s). This specimen's time point label, interpreted: newly diagnosed GD, antithyroid drugs for less than 3 months. For both TCR sequencing and RNA sequencing, RNA was extracted from PBMCs using TRIzol. Library preparation was by multiplex PCR. TCRdb records Illumina HiSeq 4000 as the sequencer. CDR3 regions were amplified by Arm-PCR with iRepertoire HTBI primers to construct TCR beta libraries. TCRdb reprocessed the public reads (quality trimming at Q25 with fastp, clone calling with MiXCR) and kept in-frame beta chains. Every distinct CDR3 protein forms one entry, paired with its most common genes and DNA. The sample profile shows a few hundred thousand distinct CDR3 sequences; 16% of them were found once. The ten most abundant clones make up roughly 29% of the sample.

The same data also contributed to another study, on T cells in Graves' hyperthyroidism and ophthalmopathy.

This material consisted of peripheral blood mononuclear cells (PBMCs), taken at new diagnosis, from a patient treated with antithyroid drugs. The receptor set was obtained from a man aged 40-49 years with Graves disease. Donor details come from another sample of the same person, matched by shared clones.

A note on this clonotype: A much larger clonotype is one base distant, so this may be a read error. The rearrangement joins TRBV27 to TRBJ2-7, with 7 nucleotides matching TRBD1. This CDR3 region has 14 residues. CDR1 and CDR2 from the germline V gene are MNHEY and SMNVEV (reference sequence). As DNA, the CDR3 is TGTGCCAGCAGTTCTGGACAGGCCTCCTGCGAGCAGTACTTC. It is translated as CASSSGQASCEQYF.

This chain uses TRBV28 with TRBJ2-1, with TRBD2 matching 7 bases. Germline assignment: CDR1 MDHEN and CDR2 SYDVKM. With V trimmed by 2 bases and J by 0 bases, 10 bases remained unmatched. The CDR3 is 18 residues long. CDR3 DNA sequence: TGTGCCAGCAGTTTAGTGGGAGGGGCGGGGAGCTCCTACAATGAGCAGTTCTTC. The encoded protein is CASSLVGGAGSSYNEQFF.

The chain recombines TRBV27 with TRBJ1-1; D ambiguous. This CDR3 has 12 residues. Germline V gene lookup returns CDR1 MNHEY and CDR2 SMNVEV (reference sequence). The V and J ends lost 5 bases and 6 bases respectively, with 10 bases between them. Here the CDR3 DNA reads TGTGCCAGCAGTAAGGGATTTTCTGAAGCTTTCTTT. Amino acids: CASSKGFSEAFF.